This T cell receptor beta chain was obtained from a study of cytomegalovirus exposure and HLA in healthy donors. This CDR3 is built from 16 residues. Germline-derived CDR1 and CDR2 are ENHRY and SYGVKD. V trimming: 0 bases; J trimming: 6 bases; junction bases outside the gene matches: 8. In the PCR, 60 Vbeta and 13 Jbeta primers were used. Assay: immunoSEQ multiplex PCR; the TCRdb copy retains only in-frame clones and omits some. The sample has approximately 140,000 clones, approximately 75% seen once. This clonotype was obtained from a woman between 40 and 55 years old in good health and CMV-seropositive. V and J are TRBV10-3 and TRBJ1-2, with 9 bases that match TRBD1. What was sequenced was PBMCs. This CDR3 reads CAISESISGQGDGYTF. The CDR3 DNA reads TGTGCCATCAGTGAGTCTATCTCGGGACAGGGAGATGGCTACACCTTC.